The 12 T cell receptor beta chains below all came from one sample that was sequenced in a study of blood T cell repertoires in COVID-19. Produced via immunoSEQ multiplex PCR; TCRdb's table is partial and in-frame only. The sample holds 340,000 or so clones, 70% to 90% seen once. Source material: PBMCs or T cells enriched from blood (not recorded which). These receptors were collected from a middle-aged woman with acute COVID-19.

The chain recombines TRBV5-1 with TRBJ2-3; TRBD1 agrees at 12 bases. The CDR3 is made up of 15 amino acids. Per the germline V gene, CDR1 is SGHRS and CDR2 is YFSETQ. V gave up 7 bases and J gave up 4 bases; unmatched junction bases: 7. CDR3 residues: CASSPGTGGPDTQYF. The CDR3, as DNA: TGCGCCAGCTCCCCGGGGACAGGGGGCCCAGATACGCAGTATTTT.

This CDR3 is CASSQERDRVFWNLYGYTF. CDR3 nucleotide sequence: TGTGCCAGCAGCCAGGAGCGGGACAGGGTATTTTGGAATCTCTATGGCTACACCTTC. This chain links TRBV7-9 with TRBJ1-2, with 9 bases that match TRBD1. V was pared by 5 bases and J by 4 bases, with 20 bases of the junction left unmatched. Germline loops: CDR1 SEHNR, CDR2 FQNEAQ (reference sequence). This CDR3 contains 19 residues.

The J gene is TRBJ1-4, the V gene TRBV25-1; 10 bases line up with TRBD1. The V and J ends lost 6 bases and 5 bases, in that order; junction bases with no gene match: 6. The CDR3 has 15 amino acids. The germline V gene encodes CDR1 MGHDK and CDR2 SYGVNS. The CDR3 DNA is TGTGCCAGCAGGGGGACAGGGGTCCTAAATGAAAAACTGTTTTTT. Protein: CASRGTGVLNEKLFF.

J is TRBJ1-1 and V is TRBV28, with unresolved D. The germline V and J ends were trimmed by 6 bases and 4 bases, with 15 bases remaining between them. CDR1 and CDR2 from the germline V gene are MDHEN and SYDVKM. This CDR3 has 14 residues. The CDR3 nucleotides read TGTGCCAGCAGCAGACGTATACCGGGCACTGAAGCTTTCTTT. Amino acids: CASSRRIPGTEAFF.

This sequence joins TRBV7-6 and TRBJ2-5; 8 bases match TRBD1. CDR3 length: 17 amino acids. Germline CDR1 and CDR2: SGHVS and FNYEAQ. V lost 1 base and J lost 1; bases outside the gene matches: 8. The CDR3 protein is CASSLGGKGQGQETQYF. Here the CDR3 DNA reads TGTGCCAGCAGCTTAGGCGGGAAAGGACAGGGCCAAGAGACCCAGTACTTC.

The rearrangement links TRBV2 to TRBJ1-2; weak D call: TRBD1 (5 bases). The germline CDR1 and CDR2 sequences are SNHLY and FYNNEI. V was clipped by 6 bases and J by 8 bases, with 13 bases between them. The CDR3 length is 12 residues. The CDR3, as DNA: TGTGCCAGCAGAACTGGGGCGGAGGGCTACACCTTC. The encoded protein is CASRTGAEGYTF.

The chain recombines TRBV11-2 with TRBJ2-1; 9 nucleotides agree with TRBD2. The CDR3 is made up of 13 amino acids. V shed 0 bases and J 12 bases; nucleotides not matched to a gene: 3. Germline lookup yields CDR1 SGHAT and CDR2 FQNNGV. CDR3 sequence (DNA): TGTGCCAGCAGCTTAGACCGACTAGCGGTGCAGTTCTTC. This translates into CASSLDRLAVQFF.

CDR3 protein: CASSSGTGVAGGPGTDTQYF. Written as DNA, the CDR3 is TGTGCCAGCAGTTCGGGGACAGGGGTGGCGGGAGGGCCTGGCACAGATACGCAGTATTTT. The chain links TRBV28 to TRBJ2-3; D perhaps matches TRBD1 (10 bases). Germline CDR1 and CDR2: MDHEN and SYDVKM. Trimming removed 4 bases at V and 1 base at J, with 27 bases between. The CDR3 runs to 20 residues.

This chain uses TRBV4-3 with TRBJ1-4, with D possibly matching TRBD1 (5 bases). The CDR3 is made up of 16 amino acids. Germline CDR1 is LGHNA and CDR2 is YSLEER. V lost 1 base and J 0 bases, leaving 9 bases between the germline ends. The CDR3: CASSQGQTPTNEKLFF. The CDR3 region has the DNA TGCGCCAGCAGCCAAGGACAGACCCCAACTAATGAAAAACTGTTTTTT.

The gene calls are TRBV4-1 and TRBJ2-1; 8 bases agree with TRBD1. Germline lookup yields CDR1 MGHRA and CDR2 YSYEKL. Trimming removed 4 bases from V and 0 bases from J; junction bases left unmatched: 8. The CDR3 runs to 17 residues. The DNA for the CDR3 is TGCGCCAGCAGCCTGACAGGGGCGAAAGGCTCCTACAATGAGCAGTTCTTC. It encodes CASSLTGAKGSYNEQFF.

The chain has TRBV5-1 and TRBJ2-3, with TRBD2 matching 8 bases. The germline CDR1 and CDR2 sequences are SGHRS and YFSETQ. V lost 0 bases to trimming and J lost 1 base; unmatched junction nucleotides: 4. The length of the CDR3 is 16 residues. CDR3 in DNA: TGCGCCAGCAGCTTGGTTGTGACTAGCGGCACAGATACGCAGTATTTT. It yields the protein CASSLVVTSGTDTQYF.

CDR3 in DNA: TGTGCCAGCAGTTACTCTTCAGGCAGACCGAACACTGAAGCTTTCTTT. Translated: CASSYSSGRPNTEAFF. The chain employs TRBV6-2 or TRBV6-3 and TRBJ1-1; D is ambiguous. CDR1 is MNHEY and CDR2 is SVGEGT in the germline V gene. There are 16 residues in the CDR3. Trimming cost V 0 bases and J 1 base, with 12 bases left between them.